The source of this TCR beta chain is a study of Graves' ophthalmopathy and Graves' hyperthyroidism. As for the study in general: Sampling took place at initial diagnosis, with peripheral blood obtained before any treatment.

For repertoire sequencing, the TCR beta CDR3 regions were amplified from RNA transcripts. The workflow started with a first-round RT-PCR run with HTBI primers and then moved on to a second-round multiplex PCR. TCRdb processed the multiplex PCR reads anew with MiXCR; each CDR3 protein has one entry. The repertoire consists of some 370,000 distinct CDR3 sequences, with 15% to 20% occurring once and the leading ten covering 2.4%. Hyperthyroidism was classified as stable if no ophthalmopathy occurred within 18 months of follow-up. PBMCs stemmed from around 10 ml of fresh peripheral blood. From germline, CDR1 is SGHRS and CDR2 YFSETQ. With 4 bases clipped from V and 10 bases from J, the junction kept 6 bases outside the gene matches. The CDR3 totals 12 residues. The study's findings and limits: An approximately 83% specificity and around 86% sensitivity were achieved by a 13-signature model that separated ophthalmopathy from stable hyperthyroidism.

This clonotype was detected many times. Its antigen is as yet unknown. The TCR was taken from an adult woman with stable Graves' hyperthyroidism. The V gene is TRBV5-1, the J gene TRBJ1-1, with 8 bases fitting TRBD1. What was sequenced was peripheral blood. The CDR3 region is CASSGGQVGAFF. In nucleotides, the CDR3 is TGCGCCAGCAGCGGGGGACAGGTGGGAGCTTTCTTT.